The 16 T cell receptor beta chains below all came from one sample that was sequenced in a study of blood T cells in healthy people across ages. A sample-barcoded 5' primer and a J-beta primer mix were used in a second PCR of roughly 6 to 11 cycles. Via MiXCR, TCRdb re-called the 5' RACE reads, giving one row per CDR3 protein. The sample includes roughly 1,300,000 distinct CDR3 sequences, approximately 60% seen only once; the top ten take 6.5% to 8%. The specimen was blood. Every receptor here comes from a young man in good health.

The chain links TRBV10-3 to TRBJ1-4, with unresolved D. CDR3 length: 13 residues. The germline V gene has CDR1 ENHRY and CDR2 SYGVKD. V lost 6 bases and J 5 bases, leaving 10 bases between the germline ends. CDR3 coding DNA: TGTGCCATCAGAGAGGGAGAGAATGAAAAACTGTTTTTT. Amino acid sequence: CAIREGENEKLFF.

This chain connects TRBV4-1 to TRBJ2-5, with D possibly called TRBD1 or TRBD2 (5 bases each). This CDR3 contains 14 residues. CDR1 and CDR2 (germline): MGHRA, YSYEKL. The ends were cut back, 1 base at V and 11 bases at J, with 17 bases in the middle. CDR3 sequence (DNA): TGCGCCAGCAGCCAAGGTTCCGGGGCCTGGGAGCAGTACTTC. As protein: CASSQGSGAWEQYF.

This clonotype has a handful of counts. The V and J genes are TRBV2 and TRBJ2-7; no definite D call. The germline V gene has CDR1 SNHLY and CDR2 FYNNEI. Trimming took 0 bases from V and 1 from J, leaving 4 bases between them. This CDR3 comprises 13 residues. The CDR3 is CASSEAISYEQYF. The CDR3 DNA reads TGTGCCAGCAGTGAAGCGATTTCCTACGAGCAGTACTTC. Supplemented by reference TRBV2 and TRBJ2-7, the full variable domain reads EPEVTQTPSHQVTQMGQEVILRCVPISNHLYFYWYRQILGQKVEFLVSFYNNEISEKSEIFDDQFSVERPDGSNFTLKIRSTKLEDSAMYFCASSEAISYEQYFGPGTRLTVT.

This clonotype showed up just once. The gene calls are TRBV6-6 and TRBJ2-7, with D hard to call. V lost 5 bases and J 2 bases, leaving 16 bases between the germline ends. Germline V gene data show CDR1 as MNHNY and CDR2 as SVGAGI (reference sequence). The CDR3 is 15 residues long. CDR3: CASSTLSELTYEQYF. In nucleotides, the CDR3 is TGTGCCAGCAGTACCCTTTCGGAGCTCACCTACGAGCAGTACTTC.

In its sample, this clonotype was seen many times. The chain combines TRBV20-1 with TRBJ2-2, with TRBD2 matching over 9 bases. Germline trimming cut 6 bases from V and 6 bases from J; bases unmatched to any gene: 8. The length of the CDR3 is 14 residues. Germline lookup yields CDR1 DFQATT and CDR2 SNEGSKA (reference sequence). The CDR3 loop reads CSAQTSGLPGELFF. CDR3 bases: TGCAGTGCCCAGACTAGCGGCTTGCCCGGGGAGCTGTTTTTT.

CDR3 sequence reads: CSSRGLAGAKNEQYF. CDR3 nucleotides: TGCAGCTCCCGTGGACTAGCGGGAGCTAAAAATGAGCAGTACTTC. The chain recombines TRBV29-1 with TRBJ2-5, with 13 bases aligning to TRBD2. Trimming cost V 8 bases and J 11 bases; bases outside gene matches: 17. Per germline, CDR1 SQVTM and CDR2 ANQGSEA. This CDR3 comprises 15 residues.

The rearrangement links TRBV20-1 to TRBJ2-4; 13 nucleotides agree with TRBD2. The J call may be faulty, since TRBJ2-7 better matches the DNA end. CDR1 is DFQATT and CDR2 is SNEGSKA in the germline V gene (reference sequence). The CDR3 is 14 residues long. The CDR3 DNA sequence: TGCAGTGCGTGGACTAGCGGGGGATTCTACGAGCAGTACTTC. As protein: CSAWTSGGFYEQYF.

This clonotype was seen more than once but under ten times. The chain couples TRBV24-1 to TRBJ1-2, with 7 nucleotides matching TRBD1. The CDR3 has 16 amino acids. Losses at the gene ends were 9 bases for V and 4 bases for J; bases not matched to a gene: 16. CDR1 and CDR2 from the germline V gene are KGHDR and SFDVKD. The CDR3 sequence: CATFDRDRGSSYGYTF. The CDR3 region has the DNA TGTGCCACCTTTGACCGGGACAGAGGATCCTCCTATGGCTACACCTTC.

The gene calls are TRBV4-1 and TRBJ1-4; 11 nucleotides match TRBD1. CDR3 length: 14 residues. Germline values: CDR1 MGHRA, CDR2 YSYEKL. The ends lost 4 bases at V and 8 bases at J; junction bases unmatched: 3. CDR3 region: CASSRWTGGEKLFF. The CDR3, as DNA: TGCGCCAGCAGCCGATGGACAGGGGGCGAAAAACTGTTTTTT.

The chain couples TRBV12-3 or TRBV12-4 to TRBJ1-2; D is unresolved. Trimming removed 8 bases from V and 8 bases from J, with 9 bases in between. The CDR3 contains 10 residues. CDR3 nucleotides: TGTGCCAGCTCTCCCCAGGGCTACACCTTC. Protein product: CASSPQGYTF.

The chain links TRBV20-1 to TRBJ2-7; possibly TRBD1 for D (6 bases). The CDR3 loop spans 13 amino acids. V lost 0 bases and J 6 bases, leaving 12 bases between the germline ends. Germline V CDR1 and CDR2: DFQATT, SNEGSKA (reference sequence). CDR3 loop: CSARDLQGPEQYF. CDR3 DNA sequence: TGCAGTGCTAGAGACTTACAGGGACCCGAGCAGTACTTC.

The chain is built from TRBV7-9 and TRBJ1-2, with D possibly TRBD1 on 5 matching bases. This CDR3 spans 17 amino acids. Trimming pared 4 bases from V and 4 bases from J, leaving 22 bases between. Germline lookup yields CDR1 SEHNR and CDR2 FQNEAQ (reference sequence). The CDR3 region has the DNA TGTGCCAGCAGCTCCCACGTTCGGGACCGCTCTACCTATGGCTACACCTTC. The encoded protein is CASSSHVRDRSTYGYTF. Combining the CDR3 with reference TRBV7-9 and TRBJ1-2 gives the whole variable domain DTGVSQNPRHKITKRGQNVTFRCDPISEHNRLYWYRQTLGQGPEFLTYFQNEAQLEKSRLLSDRFSAERPKGSFSTLEIQRTEQGDSAMYLCASSSHVRDRSTYGYTFGSGTRLTVV.

This sequence joins TRBV21-1 and TRBJ1-4; the table's D call, TRBD1, was not checked against the DNA. TRBV21-1 counts as a pseudogene. CDR3 size: 15 residues. The CDR3 coding sequence is TGTGCCAGCAGACCTGACAGGGACGGAAATGAAAAACTGTTTTTT. Translation: CASRPDRDGNEKLFF.

In its sample, this clonotype was seen a few times. This sequence joins TRBV6-5 and TRBJ2-3; TRBD2 might be the D (5 bases). The CDR3 loop spans 16 amino acids. Germline lookup yields CDR1 MNHEY and CDR2 SVGAGI. V lost 1 base and J lost 0, with 11 bases in between. CDR3 in amino acids: CASSYLLGGSTDTQYF. The CDR3 bases are TGTGCCAGCAGTTACTTGCTGGGCGGGAGCACAGATACGCAGTATTTT.

A remark on this clonotype: With a much larger clone just one base away, this may be a read error. This chain links TRBV5-1 with TRBJ2-1; 9 bases agree with TRBD2. The CDR3 has 15 residues. J lost 6 bases, V lost 0 bases, and 4 bases had no gene match. The germline CDR1 and CDR2 sequences are SGHRS and YFSETQ. Here the CDR3 reads CASSLVSGGCNEQFF. The CDR3 coding sequence is TGCGCCAGCAGCTTGGTTAGCGGGGGCTGCAATGAGCAGTTCTTC.

The V and J genes are TRBV20-1 and TRBJ2-7; 7 bases agree with TRBD2. CDR3 length: 13 amino acids. V gave up 3 bases and J gave up 3 bases; unmatched junction bases: 5. Germline V gene sequence: CDR1 DFQATT, CDR2 SNEGSKA (reference sequence). CDR3 DNA: TGCAGTGCTAGGAAGCGGGATAGCTACGAGCAGTACTTC. Residues: CSARKRDSYEQYF.